Below, 26 T cell receptor beta chains from the same sample are listed, as sequenced in a study of technical replicates of blood from four donors. Sequencing used immunoSEQ multiplex PCR; TCRdb keeps in-frame clones, though not all of them. In the table there are approximately 79,000 clones, around 90% of which are singletons. Material for sequencing was T cells isolated from PBMCs. Source of these receptors: a human donor in good health.

The chain joins TRBV29-1 to TRBJ2-1, with D perhaps TRBD2 (5 bases). Germline lookup yields CDR1 SQVTM and CDR2 ANQGSEA. The CDR3 consists of 13 residues. V shed 3 bases and J shed 4 bases, with 10 bases lying between them. In DNA form, the CDR3 reads TGCAGCGTTGAGGAGGTAGGGTACAATGAGCAGTTCTTC. Translated, it gives CSVEEVGYNEQFF.

The rearrangement links TRBV9 to TRBJ1-2; weak D call: TRBD1 (5 bases). CDR1 SGDLS and CDR2 YYNGEE come from the germline V gene. V was cut by 0 bases and J by 4 bases, with 10 bases left in between. The CDR3 spans 14 residues. The CDR3 DNA reads as TGTGCCAGCAGCGTAGGTCTAGGGGCCTATGGCTACACCTTC. Translation: CASSVGLGAYGYTF.

The rearrangement joins TRBV19 to TRBJ2-3; possible D gene TRBD2, 6 bases. The ends were cut back, 3 bases at V and 2 bases at J, with 12 bases in the middle. The CDR3 runs to 15 residues. Germline-derived CDR1 and CDR2 are LNHDA and SQIVND (reference sequence). The CDR3 here is CASSIGRRDTDTQYF. For the CDR3, the DNA is TGTGCCAGTAGTATTGGGAGGAGGGACACAGATACGCAGTATTTT.

V is TRBV30 and J is TRBJ2-1, with 8 bases fitting TRBD2. The CDR3 consists of 15 residues. The V segment lost 0 bases and the J segment 4 bases; nucleotides outside the gene matches: 5. CDR1 and CDR2 from the germline V gene are GTSNPN and SVGIG (reference sequence). The CDR3 nucleotides read TGTGCCTGGAGTGTCGGGATAGCGGGGTACAATGAGCAGTTCTTC. Translated, it gives CAWSVGIAGYNEQFF.

The rearrangement uses TRBV6-5 and TRBJ1-1, with TRBD1 matching over 7 bases. Per germline, CDR1 MNHEY and CDR2 SVGAGI. Trimming took 0 bases from V and 5 from J; bases not matched to a gene: 3. This CDR3 has 14 amino acids. CDR3 sequence reads: CASSYSGGRTEAFF. CDR3 nucleotides: TGTGCCAGCAGTTACTCAGGGGGCAGGACTGAAGCTTTCTTT.

The chain is built from TRBV5-1 and TRBJ1-1; D not resolved. The V gene's germline CDR1 is SGHRS and CDR2 YFSETQ. The CDR3 contains 15 residues. The ends were cut back, 1 base at V and 1 base at J, with 11 bases in the middle. The chain's CDR3 is CASSLSSIKNTEAFF. CDR3 nucleotides: TGCGCCAGCAGCTTGTCTAGCATAAAGAACACTGAAGCTTTCTTT.

This clone was recorded only once. The rearrangement links TRBV7-8 to TRBJ1-4; D is uncertain. Germline assignment: CDR1 SGHVS and CDR2 FQNEAQ. V dropped 1 base and J dropped 5 bases, with 11 bases sitting between them. This CDR3 is built from 15 residues. The CDR3 is CASSLVVALNEKLFF. The CDR3, as DNA: TGTGCCAGCAGCTTAGTCGTAGCTCTAAATGAAAAACTGTTTTTT.

The genes are TRBV6-5 and TRBJ2-3, with D possibly TRBD2 on 6 matching bases. V lost 2 bases and J lost 1, with 13 bases in between. The CDR3 has 16 amino acids. CDR1 and CDR2 from the germline V gene are MNHEY and SVGAGI. The CDR3 reads CASSYMPGVRTDTQYF. The CDR3 DNA sequence: TGTGCCAGCAGTTACATGCCGGGAGTCCGCACAGATACGCAGTATTTT.

This sequence joins TRBV19 and TRBJ2-7, with 7 bases fitting TRBD1. CDR1 and CDR2 from the germline V gene are LNHDA and SQIVND (reference sequence). Germline trimming cut 3 bases from V and 2 bases from J; bases unmatched to any gene: 4. The CDR3 extends over 14 amino acids. The CDR3, as DNA: TGTGCCAGTAGTATGGGGCAGGGGGCCTACGAGCAGTACTTC. This codes for CASSMGQGAYEQYF.

The V gene is TRBV7-9, the J gene TRBJ1-2, with D uncertain. Germline CDR1 and CDR2: SEHNR and FQNEAQ (reference sequence). The CDR3 totals 12 residues. The V end was cut by 1 base, the J end by 7 bases, with 7 bases between. CDR3 DNA sequence: TGTGCCAGCAGCTTAGATCGGGTTGGCTACACCTTC. Translating gives CASSLDRVGYTF.

Here the CDR3 reads CASSSSSSSGSLGEQYF. The CDR3 nucleotides read TGTGCCAGCAGCTCCAGCTCATCAAGCGGGAGTCTCGGCGAGCAGTACTTC. The chain links TRBV9 to TRBJ2-7; 8 positions match TRBD2. Unmatched junction bases numbered 18, after V lost 4 bases and J lost 6 bases. CDR3 length: 17 amino acids. Germline V lookup: CDR1 SGDLS, CDR2 YYNGEE.

This chain joins TRBV29-1 and TRBJ2-1; the D is unclear. The V gene lost 3 bases and the J gene lost 6 bases, with 3 bases spanning the gap. This CDR3 has 10 residues. From germline, CDR1 is SQVTM and CDR2 ANQGSEA. CDR3 DNA: TGCAGCGTTGAGGCCAATGAGCAGTTCTTC. Residues: CSVEANEQFF.

This chain joins TRBV15 and TRBJ2-7; D may be TRBD2 (6 bases). Germline V gives CDR1 LNHNV, CDR2 YYDKDF (reference sequence). CDR3 length: 14 residues. Trimming shortened V by 3 bases and J by 5 bases, and 14 bases separated the two germline ends. The CDR3 sequence: CATSRIEDYHEQYF. In DNA, the CDR3 is TGTGCCACCAGCAGGATTGAGGACTACCACGAGCAGTACTTC. Full variable domain (remainder filled in from reference TRBV15 and TRBJ2-7): DAMVIQNPRYQVTQFGKPVTLSCSQTLNHNVMYWYQQKSSQAPKLLFHYYDKDFNNEADTPDNFQSRRPNTSFCFLDIRSPGLGDTAMYLCATSRIEDYHEQYFGPGTRLTVT.

The rearrangement links TRBV2 to TRBJ1-4, with 9 nucleotides matching TRBD1. V lost 6 bases and J lost 8; bases outside the gene matches: 1. This CDR3 is built from 12 residues. CDR1 and CDR2 (germline): SNHLY, FYNNEI. The CDR3 DNA follows: TGTGCCAGCAGACAGGGGGCCGAAAAACTGTTTTTT. Translating it yields CASRQGAEKLFF.

The rearrangement uses TRBV9 and TRBJ2-7, with TRBD1 identical over 7 bases. Germline CDR1 is SGDLS and CDR2 is YYNGEE. The CDR3 runs to 15 residues. V gave up 0 bases and J gave up 5 bases; unmatched junction bases: 8. CDR3 region: CASSVEGAPRDEQYF. DNA for the CDR3: TGTGCCAGCAGCGTAGAGGGGGCCCCCCGGGACGAGCAGTACTTC.

The rearrangement links TRBV5-1 to TRBJ2-1, with 10 bases identical to TRBD2. This CDR3 contains 18 residues. Germline V gene data show CDR1 as SGHRS and CDR2 as YFSETQ. V dropped 1 base and J dropped 4; count of bases not matched to a gene: 11. In DNA, the CDR3 is TGCGCCAGCAGCTTGACCCTCGGACGGACTAGCGGTTACAATGAGCAGTTCTTC. Translating gives CASSLTLGRTSGYNEQFF.

The rearrangement uses TRBV29-1 and TRBJ2-1, with no clear D. The V gene lost 5 bases and the J gene lost 2 bases, with 7 bases spanning the gap. CDR3 length: 12 amino acids. The germline CDR1 and CDR2 sequences are SQVTM and ANQGSEA. Here the CDR3 reads CSVLTTYNEQFF. The CDR3 DNA reads as TGCAGCGTTTTAACTACCTACAATGAGCAGTTCTTC.

The chain's CDR3 is CASSRQGSETQYF. The DNA for the CDR3 is TGTGCCAGCAGCCGACAGGGGTCGGAGACCCAGTACTTC. V usage is TRBV7-3 and J usage is TRBJ2-5, with TRBD1 matching 8 bases. The CDR3 covers 13 residues. Germline loops: CDR1 SGHTA, CDR2 FQGTGA. J lost 5 bases, V lost 5 bases, and 4 bases had no gene match. Looking up the rest from reference TRBV7-3 and TRBJ2-5 gives the full variable domain: GAGVSQTPSNKVTEKGKYVELRCDPISGHTALYWYRQSLGQGPEFLIYFQGTGAADDSGLPNDRFFAVRPEGSVSTLKIQRTERGDSAVYLCASSRQGSETQYFGPGTRLLVL.

The chain joins TRBV28 to TRBJ2-2, with D possibly matching TRBD2 (6 bases). CDR1 is MDHEN, CDR2 SYDVKM, per germline. V was cut by 2 bases and J by 1 base, with 14 bases left in between. CDR3 length equals 17 residues. For the CDR3, the DNA is TGTGCCAGCAGTTTAGATCCGGGACTCCTGAACACCGGGGAGCTGTTTTTT. Encoded protein: CASSLDPGLLNTGELFF.

The chain is built from TRBV4-2 and TRBJ1-3, with a tentative D call TRBD1 (6 bases). Germline V gene sequence: CDR1 LGHNA, CDR2 YNFKEQ. V was clipped by 0 bases and J by 1 base, with 10 bases between them. The CDR3 is 16 residues long. In DNA form, the CDR3 reads TGTGCCAGCAGCCAAGATTGGGGGCTATCTGGAAACACCATATATTTT. The encoded protein is CASSQDWGLSGNTIYF.

The rearrangement joins TRBV13 to TRBJ2-1, with 10 bases aligning to TRBD1. Trimming at V came to 4 bases and at J to 4 bases, leaving 4 bases not matched to a gene. Germline CDR1 is PRHDT and CDR2 is FYEKMQ (reference sequence). The CDR3 is 15 amino acids. The DNA for the CDR3 is TGTGCCAGCAGCTATCGACAGGGGGCTTACAATGAGCAGTTCTTC. Translating it yields CASSYRQGAYNEQFF.

A few counts support this clone. The chain couples TRBV4-1 to TRBJ1-5; D is ambiguous. Germline-derived CDR1 and CDR2 are MGHRA and YSYEKL. The CDR3 sequence is 17 residues long. Trimming shortened V by 1 base and J by 5 bases, and 18 bases separated the two germline ends. CDR3 DNA: TGCGCCAGCAGCCAAGCCGCCTTAGGGAGGCCGGATCAGCCCCAGCATTTT. Amino acid sequence: CASSQAALGRPDQPQHF.

V is TRBV27 and J is TRBJ1-5; D remains ambiguous. Germline V gene lookup returns CDR1 MNHEY and CDR2 SMNVEV (reference sequence). The V end was cut by 5 bases, the J end by 5 bases, with 13 bases between. The CDR3 loop spans 14 amino acids. CDR3 bases: TGTGCCAGCAGTCCAAGGGTGAGGGATCAGCCCCAGCATTTT. It specifies CASSPRVRDQPQHF.

The chain couples TRBV7-3 to TRBJ2-3; 11 bases are shared with TRBD2. V was clipped by 4 bases and J by 0 bases; unmatched bases: 3. This CDR3 has 16 amino acids. Germline V gene sequence: CDR1 SGHTA, CDR2 FQGTGA. The CDR3 spells CASSSLAGGSTDTQYF. CDR3 nucleotide sequence: TGTGCCAGCAGCTCCCTAGCGGGAGGAAGCACAGATACGCAGTATTTT.

This clone was observed at least ten times. The chain carries TRBV10-1 and TRBJ2-7; the D gene is possibly TRBD2 (5 bases). V lost 0 bases and J 5 bases, leaving 20 bases between the germline ends. The CDR3 contains 17 residues. Germline CDR1 WNHNN, CDR2 SYGVQD (reference sequence). The CDR3 DNA sequence: TGCGCCAGCAGTGAGTCGAGCTTTGGTTCAGGAGGAAACGAGCAGTACTTC. Translating it yields CASSESSFGSGGNEQYF.

The CDR3 DNA sequence: TGCGCCAGCAGCCTCACAGGGAACACCGGGGAGCTGTTTTTT. Its protein is CASSLTGNTGELFF. The J gene is TRBJ2-2, the V gene TRBV10-2; D perhaps matches TRBD1 (5 bases). This CDR3 has 14 residues. The germline V and J ends were trimmed by 6 bases and 1 base, with 9 bases remaining between them. CDR1 is WSHSY and CDR2 is SAAADI in the germline V gene.